This entry lists 15 T cell receptor beta chains sequenced from one sample in a study of human versus mouse CDR3 diversity and MHC coevolution. Assay used: immunoSEQ multiplex PCR; TCRdb lists only in-frame clones, some missing. The data show 86,000 or so clones, 93% seen once. The sequenced sample was naive CD4+ T cells from blood. The subset was: CD45RO-negative CD62L-positive naive CD4 T cells. These TCRs come from a person aged 30-69 years in good health.

The rearrangement joins TRBV5-4 to TRBJ2-4, with 9 bases matching TRBD1. CDR1 is SGHNT, CDR2 YYREEE, per germline (reference sequence). J was trimmed by 1 base and V by 3 bases; bases with no gene match: 5. This CDR3 comprises 16 residues. CDR3 DNA sequence: TGTGCCAGCAGCTGGGGGACAGGGCTGGCCAAAAACATTCAGTACTTC. Residues: CASSWGTGLAKNIQYF. Using reference TRBV5-4 and TRBJ2-4 for the parts outside the CDR3, the full variable domain is ETGVTQSPTHLIKTRGQQVTLRCSSQSGHNTVSWYQQALGQGPQFIFQYYREEENGRGNFPPRFSGLQFPNYSSELNVNALELDDSALYLCASSWGTGLAKNIQYFGAGTRLSVL.

The chain joins TRBV27 to TRBJ2-4, with D possibly being TRBD2 (6 bases). The V end lost 6 bases, the J end lost 3 bases, and 12 bases lay between the germline ends. Germline V CDR1 and CDR2: MNHEY, SMNVEV (reference sequence). The CDR3 is made up of 14 amino acids. The CDR3 sequence: CASRGVGGKNIQYF. Here the CDR3 DNA reads TGTGCCAGCAGGGGGGTCGGGGGCAAAAACATTCAGTACTTC.

The chain carries TRBV2 and TRBJ2-2; 8 bases line up with TRBD2. The CDR3 totals 14 residues. The J segment lost 0 bases and the V segment lost 10 bases, leaving 4 bases of the junction unmatched. Germline V gene data show CDR1 as SNHLY and CDR2 as FYNNEI. The CDR3 region has the DNA TGTGCCACACAGACTAGCGCGAACACCGGGGAGCTGTTTTTT. Protein product: CATQTSANTGELFF. Together with reference TRBV2 and TRBJ2-2, the CDR3 gives the full variable domain: EPEVTQTPSHQVTQMGQEVILRCVPISNHLYFYWYRQILGQKVEFLVSFYNNEISEKSEIFDDQFSVERPDGSNFTLKIRSTKLEDSAMYFCATQTSANTGELFFGEGSRLTVL.

V is TRBV10-3 and J is TRBJ2-7, with 12 positions matching TRBD1. CDR1 is ENHRY, CDR2 SYGVKD, per germline. The CDR3 spans 17 residues. V gave up 11 bases and J gave up 6 bases; unmatched junction bases: 20. DNA for the CDR3: TGTGCCGCCGCCGGGACAGGGGGCTCCCAACTATCGGGCGAGCAGTACTTC. Translated: CAAAGTGGSQLSGEQYF.

This chain joins TRBV7-3 and TRBJ1-1; D perhaps matches TRBD1 (5 bases). Germline V gene sequence: CDR1 SGHTA, CDR2 FQGTGA. V shed 4 bases and J shed 1 base, with 7 bases lying between them. There are 13 residues in the CDR3. The CDR3 region is CASSSTENTEAFF. The DNA of the CDR3 is TGTGCCAGCAGCTCGACAGAGAACACTGAAGCTTTCTTT.

Only one count was recorded for this clone. The chain employs TRBV30 and TRBJ2-7; D ambiguous. V lost 7 bases, J lost 0 bases, and 13 bases lay in between. Germline V CDR1 and CDR2: GTSNPN, SVGIG (reference sequence). There are 13 residues in the CDR3. The CDR3 spells CASDTESSYEQYF. DNA of the CDR3: TGTGCCTCTGACACCGAGAGCTCCTACGAGCAGTACTTC.

This clone was seen once. The rearrangement joins TRBV6-5 to TRBJ2-1; 9 bases are a match to TRBD2. In germline, CDR1 is MNHEY, CDR2 SVGAGI. Trimming took 5 bases from V and 8 from J; bases not matched to a gene: 10. The CDR3 totals 15 residues. CDR3 protein: CASSLSGSGLDEQFF. CDR3 DNA: TGTGCCAGCAGTCTTAGCGGGAGTGGGTTGGATGAGCAGTTCTTC.

V and J are TRBV9 and TRBJ1-6; D gene uncertain. This CDR3 is built from 14 residues. The germline V gene has CDR1 SGDLS and CDR2 YYNGEE. Trimming pared 0 bases from V and 7 bases from J, leaving 8 bases between. This chain's CDR3 is CASSVANSNSPLHF. The CDR3 DNA follows: TGTGCCAGCAGCGTAGCAAACAGCAATTCACCCCTCCACTTT.

The gene calls are TRBV14 and TRBJ2-5, with 10 bases aligning to TRBD1. The last part of the DNA fits TRBJ2-7 better; the J call may be wrong. Germline assignment: CDR1 SGHDN and CDR2 FVKESK. The CDR3 sequence is 15 residues long. DNA for the CDR3: TGTGCCAGCAGCCATCCGGGACAGGGGTCCTACGAGCAGTACTTC. Its protein product is CASSHPGQGSYEQYF.

The chain employs TRBV19 and TRBJ2-5, with TRBD2 matching 9 bases. Germline-derived CDR1 and CDR2 are LNHDA and SQIVND (reference sequence). Trimming took 11 bases from V and 5 from J; bases not matched to a gene: 15. The CDR3 has 15 amino acids. CDR3 sequence: CAASLIAGEGETQYF. The CDR3 DNA reads TGTGCCGCCTCACTGATAGCGGGAGAGGGGGAGACCCAGTACTTC.

Concerning this clone itself: Distinct nucleotide sequences in the sample also encode this CDR3. The rearrangement uses TRBV5-1 and TRBJ1-6; D is perhaps TRBD1 (5 bases). Germline values: CDR1 SGHRS, CDR2 YFSETQ. Deletions cut 1 base from V and 10 bases from J, with 15 bases between. This CDR3 has 15 residues. In DNA form, the CDR3 reads TGCGCCAGCAGCTTGTTCGGGGGAGCAGAATCACCCCTCCACTTT. Protein product: CASSLFGGAESPLHF.

About this clone: At the DNA level, this CDR3 is encoded by other sequences in the same sample as well. The V gene is TRBV2, the J gene TRBJ1-6; D remains unclear. Trimming pared 8 bases from V and 5 bases from J, leaving 10 bases between. The CDR3 extends over 13 amino acids. Germline CDR1 and CDR2: SNHLY and FYNNEI. The CDR3 region has the DNA TGTGCCAGCGGCGGAGATCATAATTCACCCCTCCACTTT. Amino acids: CASGGDHNSPLHF.

The gene calls are TRBV7-8 and TRBJ2-7, with D possibly matching TRBD2 (6 bases). Trimming shortened V by 10 bases and J by 5 bases, and 18 bases separated the two germline ends. CDR1 and CDR2 from the germline V gene are SGHVS and FQNEAQ. The CDR3 is 13 residues long. CDR3 bases: TGTGCCACCCGATTAGCCGGGAGAAACGAGCAGTACTTC. It translates to CATRLAGRNEQYF.

V is TRBV18 and J is TRBJ1-1; 12 nucleotides align to TRBD1. The V gene end was trimmed by 4 bases and the J gene end by 1 base; junction bases not matched to a gene: 10. The CDR3 has 18 residues. Germline lookup yields CDR1 KGHSH and CDR2 LQKENI. Here the CDR3 reads CASSLRDRGPVSNTEAFF. For the CDR3, the DNA is TGTGCCAGCTCACTAAGGGACAGGGGGCCGGTATCGAACACTGAAGCTTTCTTT.

The genes are TRBV7-2 and TRBJ1-6, with D tentatively TRBD1 (5 bases). V gave up 0 bases and J gave up 2 bases, with 5 bases separating them. Per germline, CDR1 SGHTA and CDR2 FQGNSA. CDR3 length equals 15 residues. The CDR3: CASSLADTYNSPLHF. For the CDR3, the DNA is TGTGCCAGCAGCTTAGCGGACACCTATAATTCACCCCTCCACTTT.